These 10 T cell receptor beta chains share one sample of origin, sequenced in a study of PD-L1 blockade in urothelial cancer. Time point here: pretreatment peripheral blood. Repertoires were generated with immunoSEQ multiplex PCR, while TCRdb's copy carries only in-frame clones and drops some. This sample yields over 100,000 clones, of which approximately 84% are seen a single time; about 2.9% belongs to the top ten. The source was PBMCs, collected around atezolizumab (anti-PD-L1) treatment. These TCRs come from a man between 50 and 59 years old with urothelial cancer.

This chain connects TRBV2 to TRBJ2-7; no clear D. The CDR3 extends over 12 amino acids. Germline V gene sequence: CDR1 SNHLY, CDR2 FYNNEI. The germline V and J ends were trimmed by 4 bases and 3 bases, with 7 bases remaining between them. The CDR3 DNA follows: TGTGCCAGCAGTGTTGGGCGCTACGAGCAGTACTTC. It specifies CASSVGRYEQYF.

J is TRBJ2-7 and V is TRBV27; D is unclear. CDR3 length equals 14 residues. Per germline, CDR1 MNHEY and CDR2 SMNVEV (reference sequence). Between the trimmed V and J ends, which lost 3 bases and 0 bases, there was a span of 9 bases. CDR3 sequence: CASSFTMSSYEQYF. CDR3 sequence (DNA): TGTGCCAGCAGTTTCACCATGAGCTCCTACGAGCAGTACTTC.

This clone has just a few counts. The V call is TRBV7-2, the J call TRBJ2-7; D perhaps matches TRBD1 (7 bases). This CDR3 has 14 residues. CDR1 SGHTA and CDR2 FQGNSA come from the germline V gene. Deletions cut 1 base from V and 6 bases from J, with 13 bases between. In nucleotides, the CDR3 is TGTGCCAGCAGCTTAGGGGGGGACAGCTCCGAGCAGTACTTC. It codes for CASSLGGDSSEQYF.

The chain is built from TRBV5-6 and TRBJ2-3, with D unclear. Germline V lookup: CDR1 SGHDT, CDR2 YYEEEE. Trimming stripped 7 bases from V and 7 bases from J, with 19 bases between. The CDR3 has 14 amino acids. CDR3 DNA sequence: TGTGCCAGCCGCAGGTTCCGGATGCACCATACGCAGTATTTT. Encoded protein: CASRRFRMHHTQYF.

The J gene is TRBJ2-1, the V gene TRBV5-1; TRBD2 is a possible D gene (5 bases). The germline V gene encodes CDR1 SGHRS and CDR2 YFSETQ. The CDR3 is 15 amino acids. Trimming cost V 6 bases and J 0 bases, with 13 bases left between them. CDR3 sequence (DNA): TGCGCCAGCAAAGTCCGGGGTAGCTCCTACAATGAGCAGTTCTTC. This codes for CASKVRGSSYNEQFF.

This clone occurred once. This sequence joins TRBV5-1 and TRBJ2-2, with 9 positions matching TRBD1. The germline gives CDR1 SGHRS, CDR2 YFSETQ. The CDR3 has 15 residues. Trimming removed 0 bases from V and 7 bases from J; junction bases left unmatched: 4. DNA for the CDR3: TGCGCCAGCAGCTTGGACAGGGGGCCGGGCGGGGAGCTGTTTTTT. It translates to CASSLDRGPGGELFF. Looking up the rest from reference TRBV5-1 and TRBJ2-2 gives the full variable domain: KAGVTQTPRYLIKTRGQQVTLSCSPISGHRSVSWYQQTPGQGLQFLFEYFSETQRNKGNFPGRFSGRQFSNSRSEMNVSTLELGDSALYLCASSLDRGPGGELFFGEGSRLTVL.

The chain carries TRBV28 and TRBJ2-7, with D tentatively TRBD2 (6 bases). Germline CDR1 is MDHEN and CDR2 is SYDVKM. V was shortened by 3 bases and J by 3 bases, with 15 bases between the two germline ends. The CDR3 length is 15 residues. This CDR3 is CASSLSGTLGYEQYF. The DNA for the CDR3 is TGTGCCAGCAGTTTGTCCGGGACTCTTGGCTACGAGCAGTACTTC.

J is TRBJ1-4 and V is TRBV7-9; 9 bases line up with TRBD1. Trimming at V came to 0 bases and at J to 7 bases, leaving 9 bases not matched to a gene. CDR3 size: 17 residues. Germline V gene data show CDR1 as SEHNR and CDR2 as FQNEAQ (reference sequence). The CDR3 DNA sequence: TGTGCCAGCAGCTTAGCCCCGGGACAGGGCGGAAGTGAAAAACTGTTTTTT. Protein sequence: CASSLAPGQGGSEKLFF.

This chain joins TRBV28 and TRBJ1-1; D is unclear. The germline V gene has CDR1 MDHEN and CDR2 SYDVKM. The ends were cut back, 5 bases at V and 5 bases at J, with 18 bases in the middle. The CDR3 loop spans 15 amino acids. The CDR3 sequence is CASSPHSGSTTEAFF. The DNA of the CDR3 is TGTGCCAGCAGTCCCCACTCGGGGTCCACGACTGAAGCTTTCTTT.

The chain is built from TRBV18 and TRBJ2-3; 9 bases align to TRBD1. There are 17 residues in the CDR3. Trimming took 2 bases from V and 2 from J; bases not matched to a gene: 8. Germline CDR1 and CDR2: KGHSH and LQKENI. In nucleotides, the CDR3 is TGTGCCAGCTCACCATCCCCAACAGGGGGCAACACAGATACGCAGTATTTT. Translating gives CASSPSPTGGNTDTQYF.